Below, one TCR beta chain is given with its context. This sample stems from a study of blood T cell repertoires in COVID-19. Study in general: Samples of COVID-19 (acute and convalescent) were obtained from the United States, Italy and Spain. PBMCs, B-cell-depleted T cells, or T cells provided the cDNA or gDNA that made up the material.

V shed 2 bases and J 9 bases; nucleotides not matched to a gene: 11. The CDR3 is 15 amino acids. The germline gives CDR1 LGHDT, CDR2 YNNKEL (reference sequence). The authors' processing: Amplification of reference gene primers was used by the study to estimate nucleated cell counts. Sequencing used immunoSEQ multiplex PCR; TCRdb keeps in-frame clones, though not all of them. The V and J calls and clone size are taken from that table; D and trimming were inferred from the DNA. The sample includes roughly 260,000 clones, around 85% of them seen just once. Material for sequencing was peripheral blood. The chain has TRBV3-1 (or the pseudogene TRBV3-2) and TRBJ2-7; 9 nucleotides line up with TRBD1. This sequence originates from a woman between 40 and 50 years old with active or convalescent COVID-19. The CDR3 here is CASSQRGTGIASQYF. CDR3 bases: TGTGCCAGCAGCCAACGTGGGACAGGGATCGCGTCGCAGTACTTC.